This passage covers 18 T cell receptor beta chains from one sample sequenced in a study of response to subunit inactivated influenza vaccine. MiXCR, run by TCRdb on the RT-PCR reads, gives a single entry per CDR3 protein. The sample consists of about 780,000 distinct CDR3 sequences, about 18% of them appearing once. The material sequenced was PBMCs from blood, taken more than 4 days after vaccination. The receptors here all came from a man aged 50 to 60 who received an inactivated influenza vaccine.

J is TRBJ1-2 and V is TRBV10-3, with D perhaps TRBD1 (5 bases). V was trimmed by 4 bases and J by 6 bases, leaving 9 bases between them. The CDR3 spans 12 residues. The germline V gene encodes CDR1 ENHRY and CDR2 SYGVKD. CDR3 residues: CAISVQGDGYTF. The CDR3 coding sequence is TGTGCCATCAGTGTCCAGGGAGATGGCTACACCTTC.

V usage is TRBV3-1 and J usage is TRBJ1-1; D unresolved. Germline loops: CDR1 LGHDT, CDR2 YNNKEL (reference sequence). The CDR3 spans 14 residues. Trimming left V 2 bases short and J 8 bases short, with 15 bases between. The CDR3: CASSQQAIRGEAFF. DNA of the CDR3: TGTGCCAGCAGCCAACAGGCCATTAGAGGAGAAGCTTTCTTT.

This clonotype was found many times. The rearrangement links TRBV12-3 or TRBV12-4 to TRBJ2-1; no clear D gene. The CDR3 has 13 amino acids. Trimming pared 3 bases from V and 5 bases from J, leaving 8 bases between. The DNA of the CDR3 is TGTGCCAGCAGTTTGGATTCCGACAATGAGCAGTTCTTC. This gives the protein CASSLDSDNEQFF.

This clonotype was detected many times. The genes are TRBV10-3 and TRBJ2-3, with 9 bases lining up with TRBD2. V lost 2 bases and J lost 2; bases outside the gene matches: 2. CDR1 is ENHRY, CDR2 SYGVKD, per germline. The CDR3 totals 15 residues. The CDR3 sequence is CAISEIAGDTDTQYF. The CDR3 coding sequence is TGTGCCATCAGTGAGATAGCGGGGGACACAGATACGCAGTATTTT.

The chain recombines TRBV29-1 with TRBJ1-2, with D perhaps TRBD1 (5 bases). This CDR3 is 15 amino acids long. Germline CDR1 is SQVTM and CDR2 is ANQGSEA. The germline V and J ends were trimmed by 0 bases and 10 bases, with 21 bases remaining between them. The CDR3 protein is CSVEDRAGIKTPYTF. The CDR3 coding sequence is TGCAGCGTTGAAGATCGGGCAGGGATCAAAACACCCTACACCTTC.

This clonotype was detected only a few times. The rearrangement links TRBV7-2 to TRBJ2-3; D might be TRBD1 (6 bases). This CDR3 has 15 amino acids. Germline V CDR1 and CDR2: SGHTA, FQGNSA. Trimming took 4 bases from V and 5 from J, leaving 16 bases between them. The CDR3 sequence is CASSSRTENRDTQYF. The CDR3, as DNA: TGTGCCAGCAGCTCGCGGACAGAGAATAGAGATACGCAGTATTTT.

J is TRBJ1-1 and V is TRBV5-6; 9 bases agree with TRBD1. Trimming at V came to 2 bases and at J to 5 bases, leaving 4 bases not matched to a gene. The CDR3 is 14 residues long. CDR1 is SGHDT, CDR2 YYEEEE, per germline. The CDR3 DNA sequence: TGTGCCAGCAGCTTCGGGACAGGGATTACTGAAGCTTTCTTT. Translated, it gives CASSFGTGITEAFF.

The gene calls are TRBV6-5 and TRBJ2-7, with 8 bases fitting TRBD2. The trim removed 0 bases at V and 2 bases at J, leaving 6 bases unmatched. The V gene's germline CDR1 is MNHEY and CDR2 SVGAGI. This CDR3 is 16 amino acids long. DNA for the CDR3: TGTGCCAGCAGTTACTCGCCAGCGGGAGCCGCCTACGAGCAGTACTTC. This sequence encodes CASSYSPAGAAYEQYF.

The chain is built from TRBV12-3 or TRBV12-4 and TRBJ2-4; weak D call: TRBD1 (6 bases). The germline V and J ends were trimmed by 1 base and 2 bases, with 12 bases remaining between them. The CDR3 spans 16 residues. The CDR3 protein is CASSLGLQGTKNIQYF. CDR3 DNA: TGTGCCAGCAGTTTAGGGCTCCAGGGGACCAAAAACATTCAGTACTTC.

The rearrangement uses TRBV12-3 or TRBV12-4 and TRBJ2-7; 9 bases fit TRBD2. V was pared by 3 bases and J by 5 bases, with 5 bases of the junction left unmatched. The CDR3 consists of 14 residues. The CDR3 DNA follows: TGTGCCAGCAGTTTGGGCGGGGGGGCCGACGAGCAGTACTTC. This sequence encodes CASSLGGGADEQYF.

The chain couples TRBV6-5 to TRBJ1-4, with D tentatively TRBD1 (5 bases). CDR3 length: 14 amino acids. Trimming cost V 4 bases and J 7 bases, with 13 bases left between them. In germline, CDR1 is MNHEY, CDR2 SVGAGI. The CDR3 DNA sequence: TGTGCCAGCAGTTCCCGTCCAGGGAGTGAAAAACTGTTTTTT. Protein: CASSSRPGSEKLFF.

This clonotype was seen more than once but under ten times. This sequence joins TRBV7-2 and TRBJ2-7, with 10 positions matching TRBD2. The junction had 6 bases not matched to a gene; V was cut back by 5 bases and J by 2 bases. This CDR3 contains 15 residues. Germline CDR1 and CDR2: SGHTA and FQGNSA. The CDR3 bases are TGTGCCAGCAGCCTTACTAGCGGGGTTACCTACGAGCAGTACTTC. It translates to CASSLTSGVTYEQYF.

With respect to this clonotype: Since a much larger clone is just one base distant, this may be a read error. The rearrangement uses TRBV11-2 and TRBJ2-3, with unresolved D. Germline CDR1 reads SGHAT; CDR2 reads FQNNGV. The CDR3 covers 13 residues. CDR3 bases: TGTACCAGCAGCTTAGAGGCCTTGGGTACGCAGTATTTT. Translating gives CTSSLEALGTQYF.

This clonotype was recorded a few times. The V and J genes are TRBV2 and TRBJ2-2; D might be TRBD1 (5 bases). V was shortened by 3 bases and J by 2 bases, with 7 bases between the two germline ends. The germline CDR1 and CDR2 sequences are SNHLY and FYNNEI. The length of the CDR3 is 14 residues. The CDR3 DNA follows: TGTGCCAGCAGTGATCAGGGAAACACCGGGGAGCTGTTTTTT. Translated, it gives CASSDQGNTGELFF.

The V and J genes are TRBV10-3 and TRBJ2-3; the D gene is possibly TRBD2 (5 bases). Trimming removed 2 bases at V and 3 bases at J, with 18 bases between. This CDR3 is 17 amino acids long. Per the germline V gene, CDR1 is ENHRY and CDR2 is SYGVKD. The CDR3 DNA reads TGTGCCATCAGTGAGCCGTCGGACTCATCCGATACAGATACGCAGTATTTT. Translated: CAISEPSDSSDTDTQYF.

This chain links TRBV5-1 with TRBJ2-2, with 13 bases lining up with TRBD2. Germline CDR1 SGHRS, CDR2 YFSETQ. Trimming at V came to 4 bases and at J to 0 bases, leaving 6 bases not matched to a gene. The CDR3 spans 18 residues. Here the CDR3 reads CASSPGLAGAANTGELFF. The CDR3 DNA reads as TGCGCCAGCAGCCCCGGACTAGCGGGGGCAGCGAACACCGGGGAGCTGTTTTTT.

This clonotype was seen more than once but under ten times. The chain recombines TRBV15 with TRBJ2-7, with D possibly being TRBD2 (5 bases). Germline V gene sequence: CDR1 LNHNV, CDR2 YYDKDF (reference sequence). The CDR3 has 19 amino acids. Trimming removed 1 base from V and 0 bases from J, with 22 bases in between. In DNA form, the CDR3 reads TGTGCCACCAGCAGAGTAAATTTCCGAGCTAGCCGAGACTCCTACGAGCAGTACTTC. Protein: CATSRVNFRASRDSYEQYF.

This clonotype was observed at least ten times. The chain uses TRBV7-9 and TRBJ2-2; no clear D. The CDR3 loop spans 15 amino acids. With 1 base removed from V and 1 base from J, the gap between germline ends came to 7 bases. Germline V gene lookup returns CDR1 SEHNR and CDR2 FQNEAQ (reference sequence). The CDR3 DNA reads TGTGCCAGCAGCTTAGGATCGGGGAACACCGGGGAGCTGTTTTTT. Protein product: CASSLGSGNTGELFF.